The 2 T cell receptor beta chains given below trace back to one sample, sequenced in a study of CD8 T cells in ankylosing spondylitis. Whole-study results and caveats: Blood from ankylosing spondylitis patients appeared to carry a characteristic roughly eight-variant TCR beta motif.

Each CDR3 protein is one row after TCRdb ran MiXCR on the 5' RACE reads. The profile shows 470,000 or so distinct CDR3 sequences, roughly a quarter of them singletons. These receptors have no identified antigens. Specimen: blood, either unsorted or a sorted T cell fraction (not recorded which). All receptors come from a male donor with ankylosing spondylitis.

This chain joins TRBV6-6 and TRBJ2-1; the D gene is possibly TRBD1 (6 bases). CDR3 length: 13 amino acids. CDR1 and CDR2 (germline): MNHNY, SVGAGI (reference sequence). The V and J ends lost 5 bases and 9 bases respectively, with 14 bases between them. Here the CDR3 reads CASSRQDSFEQFF. CDR3 nucleotide sequence: TGTGCCAGCAGTCGTCAGGACAGTTTTGAGCAGTTCTTC.

The chain carries TRBV18 and TRBJ2-3; the match to TRBD1 covers 9 bases. With 4 bases clipped from V and 2 bases from J, the junction kept 4 bases outside the gene matches. This CDR3 has 15 amino acids. Per germline, CDR1 KGHSH and CDR2 LQKENI. The CDR3 sequence is CASSRDRDYTDTQYF. Here the CDR3 DNA reads TGTGCCAGCTCACGGGACAGGGACTACACAGATACGCAGTATTTT. Looking up the rest from reference TRBV18 and TRBJ2-3 gives the full variable domain: NAGVMQNPRHLVRRRGQEARLRCSPMKGHSHVYWYRQLPEEGLKFMVYLQKENIIDESGMPKERFSAEFPKEGPSILRIQQVVRGDSAAYFCASSRDRDYTDTQYFGPGTRLTVL.